This TCR beta chain was obtained from a study of cytomegalovirus exposure and HLA in healthy donors. The CDR3 is made up of 13 amino acids. Germline assignment: CDR1 ENHRY and CDR2 SYGVKD. Trimming at V came to 4 bases and at J to 8 bases, leaving 7 bases not matched to a gene. PCR amplification relied on 60 Vbeta primers (plus 13 Jbeta primers). Libraries were prepared by immunoSEQ multiplex PCR; TCRdb keeps only in-frame clonotypes and omits some of them. The sample records 60,000 to 85,000 clones, approximately 80% being singletons. The chain has TRBV10-3 and TRBJ1-1; TRBD1 matches 7 bases. This sequence was found in a man aged 65-85 years in good health and CMV-seropositive. Material: PBMCs. CDR3 sequence (DNA): TGTGCCATCAGTGCAGGGGGTGGAGGAGAAGCTTTCTTT. As protein: CAISAGGGGEAFF.